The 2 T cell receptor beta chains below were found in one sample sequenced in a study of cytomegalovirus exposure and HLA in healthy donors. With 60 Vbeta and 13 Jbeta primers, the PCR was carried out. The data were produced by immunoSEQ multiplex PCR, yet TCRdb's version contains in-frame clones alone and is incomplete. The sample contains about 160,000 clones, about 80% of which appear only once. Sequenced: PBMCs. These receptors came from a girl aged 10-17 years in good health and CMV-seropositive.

The CDR3 here is CASSEVRDFNQPQHF. The CDR3 coding sequence is TGTGCCAGCAGTGAAGTCCGGGATTTCAATCAGCCCCAGCATTTT. The chain couples TRBV2 to TRBJ1-5; D remains ambiguous. Deletions cut 1 base from V and 3 bases from J, with 10 bases between. The CDR3 is 15 residues long. Germline CDR1 reads SNHLY; CDR2 reads FYNNEI.

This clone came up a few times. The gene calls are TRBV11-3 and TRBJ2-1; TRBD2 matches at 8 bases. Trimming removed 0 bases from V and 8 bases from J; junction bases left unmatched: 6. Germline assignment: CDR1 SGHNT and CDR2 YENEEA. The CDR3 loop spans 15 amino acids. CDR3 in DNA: TGTGCCAGCAGCTTAGAGACGGGAGGGCCCTATGAGCAGTTCTTC. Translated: CASSLETGGPYEQFF.